Following are 29 T cell receptor beta chains from one sample sequenced in a study of blood T cell repertoires in COVID-19. Assay used: immunoSEQ multiplex PCR; TCRdb lists only in-frame clones, some missing. The repertoire has over 200,000 clones, roughly 80% of them found once; the top ten carry approximately 5.4%. The sequenced material came from peripheral blood. The receptors derive from a human donor in a cohort sampled during active COVID-19.

A few counts support this clone. V is TRBV6-6 and J is TRBJ2-1, with 10 bases matching TRBD2. Per germline, CDR1 MNHNY and CDR2 SVGAGI (reference sequence). Unmatched junction bases numbered 11, after V lost 5 bases and J lost 1 base. The CDR3 runs to 18 residues. This chain's CDR3 is CASSPWEREGLSYNEQFF. The CDR3 coding sequence is TGTGCCAGCAGTCCTTGGGAGCGGGAGGGCCTTTCCTACAATGAGCAGTTCTTC.

Only one count was recorded for this clone. The rearrangement joins TRBV18 to TRBJ1-5; 12 bases align to TRBD1. Germline V gives CDR1 KGHSH, CDR2 LQKENI. The V gene end was trimmed by 0 bases and the J gene end by 2 bases; junction bases not matched to a gene: 5. CDR3 length: 18 amino acids. The DNA for the CDR3 is TGTGCCAGCTCACCACCCCCCGGGACAGGGGGCGGCAATCAGCCCCAGCATTTT. The encoded protein is CASSPPPGTGGGNQPQHF.

The gene calls are TRBV7-3 and TRBJ2-1; 7 bases map to TRBD2. Germline V gene lookup returns CDR1 SGHTA and CDR2 FQGTGA. This CDR3 has 16 residues. V was clipped by 3 bases and J by 7 bases; unmatched bases: 12. The CDR3 here is CASSLGWGGSGNEQFF. For the CDR3, the DNA is TGTGCCAGCAGCTTGGGGTGGGGCGGGAGTGGAAATGAGCAGTTCTTC. Full variable domain (missing parts from reference TRBV7-3 and TRBJ2-1): GAGVSQTPSNKVTEKGKYVELRCDPISGHTALYWYRQSLGQGPEFLIYFQGTGAADDSGLPNDRFFAVRPEGSVSTLKIQRTERGDSAVYLCASSLGWGGSGNEQFFGPGTRLTVL.

V usage is TRBV6-2 or TRBV6-3 and J usage is TRBJ2-7, with 8 nucleotides matching TRBD1. Trimming took 5 bases from V and 6 from J; bases not matched to a gene: 12. The CDR3 contains 15 residues. The germline V gene encodes CDR1 MNHEY and CDR2 SVGEGT. As DNA, the CDR3 is TGTGCCAGCAGTGGAGCTTGGCAGGGGGCCCTCGAGCAGTACTTC. Protein sequence: CASSGAWQGALEQYF.

Concerning this clone: The junction does not match germline at one end; this may be a read error. The V and J genes are TRBV29-1 and TRBJ2-3; 10 bases are shared with TRBD2. CDR3 size: 16 residues. Germline V CDR1 and CDR2: SQVTM, ANQGSEA. CDR3 in amino acids: CSVEGGLADSTDTQYF. In nucleotides, the CDR3 is TGCAGCGTCGAAGGAGGACTAGCGGATAGCACAGATACGCAGTATTTT.

The rearrangement joins TRBV28 to TRBJ2-5, with TRBD2 as a possible D gene (7 bases). V was pared by 8 bases and J by 5 bases, with 18 bases between. The CDR3 is 14 amino acids. The V gene's germline CDR1 is MDHEN and CDR2 SYDVKM. As DNA, the CDR3 is TGTGCCAGCGGGCACCAGGGGAGGGGCGAGACCCAGTACTTC. This sequence encodes CASGHQGRGETQYF.

V usage is TRBV28 and J usage is TRBJ2-7; tentatively, D is TRBD1 (6 bases). The V gene lost 6 bases and the J gene lost 9 bases, with 15 bases spanning the gap. CDR1 and CDR2 from the germline V gene are MDHEN and SYDVKM. The CDR3 loop spans 12 amino acids. In DNA form, the CDR3 reads TGTGCCAGCAGCCGAGGACAGACCGCGCAGTACTTC. It specifies CASSRGQTAQYF.

The rearrangement joins TRBV6-2 or TRBV6-3 to TRBJ2-7, with D possibly TRBD2 on 5 matching bases. The CDR3 is 16 residues long. The V gene lost 2 bases and the J gene lost 3 bases, with 17 bases spanning the gap. The germline gives CDR1 MNHEY, CDR2 SVGEGT. CDR3 loop: CASSYQDGGPSYEQYF. The CDR3 DNA follows: TGTGCCAGCAGTTACCAGGACGGCGGGCCCAGCTACGAGCAGTACTTC.

The J gene is TRBJ2-7, the V gene TRBV9, with 7 bases fitting TRBD2. Unmatched junction bases numbered 9, after V lost 0 bases and J lost 6 bases. The germline gives CDR1 SGDLS, CDR2 YYNGEE. The CDR3 runs to 15 residues. The CDR3 spells CASSVGGGSIREQYF. Written as DNA, the CDR3 is TGTGCCAGCAGCGTAGGAGGCGGGAGTATCCGCGAGCAGTACTTC.

This chain uses TRBV5-1 with TRBJ2-3; no clear D. Germline CDR1 is SGHRS and CDR2 is YFSETQ. The CDR3 has 15 residues. V was shortened by 0 bases and J by 1 base, with 9 bases between the two germline ends. The CDR3: CASSLVLSGTDTQYF. DNA for the CDR3: TGCGCCAGCAGCTTGGTACTAAGCGGCACAGATACGCAGTATTTT.

This chain joins TRBV3-1 (or the pseudogene TRBV3-2) and TRBJ2-7; 7 bases match TRBD2. Germline assignment: CDR1 LGHDT and CDR2 YNNKEL (reference sequence). This CDR3 spans 15 amino acids. Unmatched junction bases numbered 9, after V lost 4 bases and J lost 3 bases. In DNA, the CDR3 is TGTGCCAGCAGCCCAGGGACTAAAAGAGACTACGAGCAGTACTTC. This translates into CASSPGTKRDYEQYF.

This clone showed up just a few times. The V call is TRBV7-8, the J call TRBJ2-7; weak D call: TRBD1 (6 bases). CDR1 is SGHVS and CDR2 is FQNEAQ in the germline V gene. Trimming left V 6 bases short and J 13 bases short, with 19 bases between. The CDR3 is made up of 12 amino acids. The CDR3 loop is CASRITPGTNYF. The CDR3 DNA follows: TGTGCCAGCAGAATCACCCCCGGGACAAATTACTTC.

Here the CDR3 DNA reads TGCGCCAGCAGCCAAGAACGTGGGGCTTCCACTGAAGCTTTCTTT. Residues: CASSQERGASTEAFF. The rearrangement uses TRBV4-1 and TRBJ1-1, with a possible D match to TRBD1 (5 bases). Germline lookup yields CDR1 MGHRA and CDR2 YSYEKL. This CDR3 spans 15 amino acids. Trimming stripped 0 bases from V and 4 bases from J, with 12 bases between.

This clone was recorded only once. CDR3 DNA sequence: TGTGCCAGTAGTCCGCGACAGGGCATCTATGGCTACACCTTC. Amino acids: CASSPRQGIYGYTF. The J gene is TRBJ1-2, the V gene TRBV19; 7 positions match TRBD1. The J segment lost 4 bases and the V segment lost 5 bases, leaving 7 bases of the junction unmatched. Germline CDR1 LNHDA, CDR2 SQIVND (reference sequence). The length of the CDR3 is 14 residues.

CDR3 protein: CASSPDRANTEAFF. The CDR3 DNA sequence: TGTGCCAGCTCACCGGACAGGGCTAACACTGAAGCTTTCTTT. The chain joins TRBV18 to TRBJ1-1; TRBD1 agrees at 8 bases. J lost 2 bases, V lost 3 bases, and 2 bases had no gene match. The CDR3 contains 14 residues. Germline V lookup: CDR1 KGHSH, CDR2 LQKENI.

The V gene is TRBV5-1, the J gene TRBJ2-7; the D gene is possibly TRBD2 (5 bases). Trimming pared 4 bases from V and 6 bases from J, leaving 11 bases between. CDR1 is SGHRS, CDR2 YFSETQ, per germline. CDR3 length: 12 amino acids. The CDR3, as DNA: TGCGCCAGCAGCCGGACTTCGGGCGAGCAGTACTTC. This codes for CASSRTSGEQYF.

CDR3 sequence reads: CASSKSGTSAYEQYF. Written as DNA, the CDR3 is TGTGCCAGCAGTAAGTCCGGGACTAGCGCATACGAGCAGTACTTC. The chain combines TRBV28 with TRBJ2-7, with 10 bases identical to TRBD2. This CDR3 has 15 residues. CDR1 is MDHEN, CDR2 SYDVKM, per germline. V lost 5 bases, J lost 4 bases, and 8 bases stayed unmatched.

The chain joins TRBV18 to TRBJ1-1, with D unresolved. V was clipped by 6 bases and J by 1 base, with 12 bases between them. Germline loops: CDR1 KGHSH, CDR2 LQKENI. CDR3 length: 14 residues. CDR3 in amino acids: CASSRTDSNTEAFF. Here the CDR3 DNA reads TGTGCCAGCTCGCGGACGGACTCGAACACTGAAGCTTTCTTT.

This rearrangement joins TRBV4-2 to TRBJ2-7, with 10 nucleotides matching TRBD2. The CDR3 has 15 residues. From germline, CDR1 is LGHNA and CDR2 YNFKEQ. Germline trimming cut 3 bases from V and 0 bases from J; bases unmatched to any gene: 2. The CDR3 bases are TGTGCCAGCAGCCAGACTAGCGGGCCCTCCTACGAGCAGTACTTC. Translated, it gives CASSQTSGPSYEQYF.

The chain combines TRBV6-1 with TRBJ2-7; maybe TRBD1 (6 bases). The CDR3 extends over 14 amino acids. V was clipped by 2 bases and J by 3 bases, with 11 bases between them. The germline gives CDR1 MNHNS, CDR2 SASEGT. The DNA of the CDR3 is TGTGCCAGCAGTGAATACAGGGTAGGCTACGAGCAGTACTTC. Its translation is CASSEYRVGYEQYF.

The chain joins TRBV15 to TRBJ2-1; 11 bases fit TRBD2. The ends lost 0 bases at V and 7 bases at J; junction bases unmatched: 5. Germline lookup yields CDR1 LNHNV and CDR2 YYDKDF (reference sequence). This CDR3 has 16 amino acids. This chain's CDR3 is CATSRELAGVGNEQFF. The CDR3 DNA reads TGTGCCACCAGCAGAGAACTAGCGGGAGTAGGGAATGAGCAGTTCTTC.

This sequence joins TRBV6-2 or TRBV6-3 and TRBJ1-2; D uncertain. V lost 2 bases and J 8 bases, leaving 12 bases between the germline ends. Germline V gene lookup returns CDR1 MNHEY and CDR2 SVGEGT. CDR3 length equals 13 residues. The CDR3 spells CASSYPASSGYTF. CDR3 coding DNA: TGTGCCAGCAGTTACCCAGCCAGTAGCGGCTACACCTTC.

The chain recombines TRBV19 with TRBJ2-3; the D is unclear. The CDR3 has 15 amino acids. CDR1 is LNHDA and CDR2 is SQIVND in the germline V gene (reference sequence). Trimming stripped 2 bases from V and 2 bases from J, with 11 bases between. The CDR3 DNA reads TGTGCCAGTAGTATAACGGGTTACGCCACAGATACGCAGTATTTT. The encoded protein is CASSITGYATDTQYF. Full variable domain (outside the CDR3, taken from reference TRBV19 and TRBJ2-3): DGGITQSPKYLFRKEGQNVTLSCEQNLNHDAMYWYRQDPGQGLRLIYYSQIVNDFQKGDIAEGYSVSREKKESFPLTVTSAQKNPTAFYLCASSITGYATDTQYFGPGTRLTVL.

J is TRBJ2-7 and V is TRBV12-3 or TRBV12-4; perhaps TRBD1 as D (6 bases). This CDR3 has 11 amino acids. The ends were cut back, 6 bases at V and 3 bases at J, with 6 bases in the middle. For the CDR3, the DNA is TGTGCCAGCAGACAGGGCTACGAGCAGTACTTC. Its protein product is CASRQGYEQYF.

The chain employs TRBV5-1 and TRBJ1-2; D gene ambiguous. CDR3 length equals 12 residues. Germline loops: CDR1 SGHRS, CDR2 YFSETQ. Trimming stripped 0 bases from V and 7 bases from J, with 7 bases between. The CDR3 loop reads CASSLAAAGYTF. CDR3 in DNA: TGCGCCAGCAGCTTGGCGGCGGCTGGCTACACCTTC.

The chain has TRBV3-1 (or the pseudogene TRBV3-2) and TRBJ2-1; no reliable D call. This CDR3 spans 16 amino acids. Between the trimmed V and J ends, which lost 1 base and 0 bases, there was a span of 10 bases. CDR1 is LGHDT and CDR2 is YNNKEL in the germline V gene (reference sequence). The CDR3 spells CASSQGSRLSYNEQFF. CDR3 sequence (DNA): TGTGCCAGCAGCCAAGGTAGCCGCCTCTCCTACAATGAGCAGTTCTTC.

The chain has TRBV9 and TRBJ2-7; TRBD1 might be the D (6 bases). Germline loops: CDR1 SGDLS, CDR2 YYNGEE. The CDR3 length is 15 residues. Trimming took off 0 bases at V and 3 bases at J, with 13 bases between the two ends. The CDR3 sequence: CASSVGTGLNYEQYF. CDR3 nucleotides: TGTGCCAGCAGCGTAGGCACAGGGCTAAACTACGAGCAGTACTTC.

The chain joins TRBV13 to TRBJ2-7; 7 bases map to TRBD2. The germline CDR1 and CDR2 sequences are PRHDT and FYEKMQ (reference sequence). J gave up 2 bases and V 4 bases, and 11 bases lay outside the gene matches. The CDR3 consists of 16 residues. This CDR3 reads CASSSGTGGRAYEQYF. The CDR3 coding sequence is TGTGCCAGCAGCTCCGGGACGGGGGGTAGAGCCTACGAGCAGTACTTC.

The chain uses TRBV27 and TRBJ2-1; maybe TRBD2 (8 bases). Per germline, CDR1 MNHEY and CDR2 SMNVEV (reference sequence). The CDR3 has 15 amino acids. V was pared by 5 bases and J by 9 bases, with 20 bases between. In nucleotides, the CDR3 is TGTGCCAGCAGTAGACAGGGACGGCGGGAGGCTGAGCAGTTCTTC. It is translated as CASSRQGRREAEQFF.